Reported below is one T cell receptor beta chain. Its target is not known. The table came from immunoSEQ multiplex PCR; TCRdb's copy has only in-frame clones and leaves some out. Counted here are about 69,000 clones, around nine tenths occurring once; the ten biggest clones make up 1.5% to 2%. The CDR3 sequence is 9 residues long. Trimming removed 9 bases at V and 5 bases at J, with 4 bases between. Germline CDR1 SNHLY, CDR2 FYNNEI. The sample belongs to a study of siplizumab effects on memory and regulatory T cells. Broader study findings: Confirmatory evidence of suppressive function in proliferating siplizumab-culture Tregs was not obtained. In controls, about a quarter of mappable alloreactive CD4+ clones were Treg-derived on average, versus 68.8% with siplizumab. Naive or memory phenotype was unassignable for roughly 75-96% of proliferating CD4+ or CD8+ clones.

The receptor was isolated from a human donor in good health. The rearrangement joins TRBV2 to TRBJ2-5, with D unclear. The sequencing sample was made of Tregs sorted from blood. CDR3 DNA sequence: TGTGCCAGTGGGGAGACCCAGTACTTC. Translation: CASGETQYF. Drawing the rest from reference TRBV2 and TRBJ2-5, the complete variable domain is EPEVTQTPSHQVTQMGQEVILRCVPISNHLYFYWYRQILGQKVEFLVSFYNNEISEKSEIFDDQFSVERPDGSNFTLKIRSTKLEDSAMYFCASGETQYFGPGTRLLVL.